The 21 T cell receptor beta chains below all came from one sample that was sequenced in a study of Graves' ophthalmopathy and Graves' hyperthyroidism. TCR beta CDR3 regions were amplified from RNA transcripts. Second-round multiplex PCR followed a first-round RT-PCR using HTBI primers. MiXCR, applied by TCRdb to the multiplex PCR reads, yields one record per CDR3 protein. Among roughly 380,000 distinct CDR3 sequences listed, about 16% were seen once. Sequenced material: peripheral blood. Receptors originate from a woman between 18 and 29 years old with stable Graves' hyperthyroidism.

The chain joins TRBV7-6 to TRBJ2-2; D unclear. Germline CDR1 is SGHVS and CDR2 is FNYEAQ. The V end was cut by 1 base, the J end by 7 bases, with 10 bases between. The CDR3 covers 14 residues. CDR3 DNA sequence: TGTGCCAGCAGCTTAGTAGGATCTAACGGGGAGCTGTTTTTT. It specifies CASSLVGSNGELFF.

This clonotype was picked up many times. The chain uses TRBV6-5 and TRBJ2-6; no clear D. The CDR3 extends over 17 amino acids. Germline V lookup: CDR1 MNHEY, CDR2 SVGAGI. Trimming took off 2 bases at V and 0 bases at J, with 11 bases between the two ends. The CDR3 DNA reads TGTGCCAGCAGTTACAGTGGTGGAAGCTCTGGGGCCAACGTCCTGACTTTC. Encoded protein: CASSYSGGSSGANVLTF.

This clonotype has a count of ten or more. The chain is built from TRBV11-2 and TRBJ2-5; D remains unclear. The CDR3 extends over 12 amino acids. Germline V gene lookup returns CDR1 SGHAT and CDR2 FQNNGV. Trimming stripped 4 bases from V and 5 bases from J, with 8 bases between. Here the CDR3 DNA reads TGTGCCAGCAGCTCTGCGCCGGAGACCCAGTACTTC. Translating it yields CASSSAPETQYF. The full variable domain, completed using reference TRBV11-2 and TRBJ2-5, is EAGVAQSPRYKIIEKRQSVAFWCNPISGHATLYWYQQILGQGPKLLIQFQNNGVVDDSQLPKDRFSAERLKGVDSTLKIQPAKLEDSAVYLCASSSAPETQYFGPGTRLLVL.

This clonotype has at least ten counts. This rearrangement joins TRBV24-1 to TRBJ1-2, with D perhaps TRBD1 (6 bases). Between the trimmed V and J ends, which lost 9 bases and 6 bases, there was a span of 16 bases. The germline gives CDR1 KGHDR, CDR2 SFDVKD. This CDR3 is 13 amino acids long. CDR3 residues: CATGQGRVDGYTF. The CDR3 coding sequence is TGTGCCACCGGCCAGGGGAGGGTCGATGGCTACACCTTC.

This clonotype was seen ten or more times. V is TRBV29-1 and J is TRBJ1-1, with D hard to call. The CDR3 loop spans 13 amino acids. Germline V gene sequence: CDR1 SQVTM, CDR2 ANQGSEA. V lost 5 bases and J lost 0, with 10 bases in between. This chain's CDR3 is CSVRRLMNTEAFF. CDR3 nucleotide sequence: TGCAGCGTTAGACGGCTTATGAACACTGAAGCTTTCTTT.

The CDR3 loop reads CASSEQGALEQYF. CDR3 DNA sequence: TGTGCCAGCAGTGAACAGGGGGCTCTCGAGCAGTACTTC. The rearrangement links TRBV6-1 to TRBJ2-7; 8 bases are a match to TRBD1. Germline lookup yields CDR1 MNHNS and CDR2 SASEGT. Unmatched junction bases numbered 3, after V lost 2 bases and J lost 6 bases. The CDR3 has 13 residues.

This clonotype was recorded many times. The chain couples TRBV7-2 to TRBJ2-5; D is undetermined. Germline V gene data show CDR1 as SGHTA and CDR2 as FQGNSA. V was shortened by 5 bases and J by 2 bases, with 12 bases between the two germline ends. The CDR3 consists of 14 residues. CDR3 region: CASSPGPLQETQYF. Written as DNA, the CDR3 is TGTGCCAGCAGCCCGGGCCCTCTACAAGAGACCCAGTACTTC.

This clonotype came up a few times. The chain uses TRBV27 and TRBJ1-5, with D maybe TRBD1 (6 bases). V was pared by 8 bases and J by 2 bases, with 19 bases between. CDR3 length: 16 residues. Per the germline V gene, CDR1 is MNHEY and CDR2 is SMNVEV (reference sequence). CDR3 in DNA: TGTGCCAGCCGGAACGGGGGGGCTGGCGGCAATCAGCCCCAGCATTTT. Its translation: CASRNGGAGGNQPQHF.

The table lists this clonotype with many counts. The V call is TRBV12-3 or TRBV12-4, the J call TRBJ1-2; 8 bases are a match to TRBD1. CDR3 size: 15 residues. The junction had 9 bases not matched to a gene; V was cut back by 5 bases and J by 4 bases. CDR3 bases: TGTGCCAGCAGTCCTCGACAGGGGAAGAGCTATGGCTACACCTTC. Translation: CASSPRQGKSYGYTF.

The table lists this clonotype with many counts. The J gene is TRBJ2-7, the V gene TRBV20-1; possible D gene TRBD1, 6 bases. Germline lookup yields CDR1 DFQATT and CDR2 SNEGSKA (reference sequence). Between the trimmed V and J ends, which lost 6 bases and 1 base, there was a span of 13 bases. The CDR3 loop spans 13 amino acids. CDR3 sequence (DNA): TGCAGTGCCATAGACAGGTTATCCTACGAGCAGTACTTC. Amino acid sequence: CSAIDRLSYEQYF.

This clonotype was seen many times. This chain links TRBV10-2 with TRBJ1-6; TRBD1 aligns across 10 bases. CDR3 size: 15 residues. Germline-derived CDR1 and CDR2 are WSHSY and SAAADI. V was clipped by 5 bases and J by 8 bases; unmatched bases: 6. For the CDR3, the DNA is TGCGCCAGCAGTAGACCGGGACAGGGGCATTCACCCCTCCACTTT. Amino acids: CASSRPGQGHSPLHF.

Note on this clonotype: A read error may produce the germline difference seen at one junction end. This CDR3 is CASSQDRSSGSTIYF. The CDR3 region has the DNA TGTGCCAGCAGCCAAGACAGGTCATCTGGAAGCACCATATATTTT. The rearrangement uses TRBV14 and TRBJ1-3, with D hard to call. This CDR3 has 15 residues. From germline, CDR1 is SGHDN and CDR2 FVKESK.

There are many counts of this clonotype. The chain links TRBV6-2 or TRBV6-3 to TRBJ1-5; 7 bases are shared with TRBD1. The V segment lost 6 bases and the J segment 4 bases; nucleotides outside the gene matches: 6. This CDR3 is built from 14 residues. The V gene's germline CDR1 is MNHEY and CDR2 SVGEGT. In nucleotides, the CDR3 is TGTGCCAGCAGCCAGACAGGGTGGAATCAGCCCCAGCATTTT. Translation: CASSQTGWNQPQHF.

This clonotype has just a few counts. J is TRBJ2-1 and V is TRBV20-1, with 8 bases matching TRBD2. CDR3 length: 14 amino acids. The germline V gene has CDR1 DFQATT and CDR2 SNEGSKA (reference sequence). V shed 5 bases and J 7 bases; nucleotides not matched to a gene: 10. The CDR3 DNA sequence: TGCAGTGCTGAAACCCGGGGGGGCTTAAATGAGCAGTTCTTC. Its translation: CSAETRGGLNEQFF.

There are many counts of this clonotype. This chain uses TRBV28 with TRBJ1-5, with D possibly being TRBD1 (5 bases). Trimming took off 3 bases at V and 9 bases at J, with 9 bases between the two ends. CDR3 length equals 12 residues. Germline-derived CDR1 and CDR2 are MDHEN and SYDVKM. CDR3 in DNA: TGTGCCAGCAGTTTTCCCGGGGGGCCCCAGCATTTT. Protein sequence: CASSFPGGPQHF.

This clonotype was counted at least ten times. The chain employs TRBV20-1 and TRBJ1-1, with D unclear. CDR3 length: 10 amino acids. CDR1 DFQATT and CDR2 SNEGSKA come from the germline V gene (reference sequence). V lost 3 bases and J 8 bases, leaving 7 bases between the germline ends. The CDR3 region is CSARTLEAFF. The CDR3 bases are TGCAGTGCTAGGACTCTGGAAGCTTTCTTT.

The V call is TRBV6-1, the J call TRBJ2-4; possible D gene TRBD2, 7 bases. Germline V gives CDR1 MNHNS, CDR2 SASEGT. The CDR3 is 17 residues long. Trimming left V 5 bases short and J 7 bases short, with 24 bases between. The CDR3 here is CASSQPGRGGVNNIQYF. In nucleotides, the CDR3 is TGTGCCAGCAGTCAACCCGGGAGAGGGGGGGTCAATAACATTCAGTACTTC.

This clonotype was observed at least ten times. The chain has TRBV6-1 and TRBJ2-7; 8 bases line up with TRBD1. J gave up 3 bases and V 10 bases, and 8 bases lay outside the gene matches. Looked up from germline, CDR1 is MNHNS and CDR2 is SASEGT. This CDR3 is built from 13 residues. CDR3 loop: CAIKTGAFYEQYF. In nucleotides, the CDR3 is TGTGCCATCAAGACAGGGGCGTTCTACGAGCAGTACTTC.

There are many counts of this clonotype. The V gene is TRBV5-6, the J gene TRBJ2-6; perhaps D is TRBD1 or TRBD2 (6 bases each). Germline assignment: CDR1 SGHDT and CDR2 YYEEEE. The V and J ends lost 0 bases and 2 bases respectively, with 9 bases between them. The CDR3 is made up of 16 amino acids. The CDR3 DNA is TGTGCCAGCAGCTTGGTAGGGGGGCCTGGGGCCAACGTCCTGACTTTC. Translated, it gives CASSLVGGPGANVLTF.

This clonotype was observed a handful of times. This rearrangement joins TRBV7-9 to TRBJ1-6; 7 positions match TRBD1. The CDR3 contains 15 residues. Per germline, CDR1 SEHNR and CDR2 FQNEAQ (reference sequence). V was clipped by 6 bases and J by 6 bases; unmatched bases: 8. The CDR3, as DNA: TGTGCCAGCAGTCATTACGACAGGGCTAATTCACCCCTCCACTTT. Its protein product is CASSHYDRANSPLHF.

This clonotype was observed a few times. The chain combines TRBV2 with TRBJ2-2, with 7 bases aligning to TRBD2. Losses at the gene ends were 4 bases for V and 0 bases for J; bases not matched to a gene: 2. The CDR3 sequence is 15 residues long. The germline gives CDR1 SNHLY, CDR2 FYNNEI. The CDR3 nucleotides read TGTGCCAGCAGTGGAAGCGGGGCGAACACCGGGGAGCTGTTTTTT. Its protein product is CASSGSGANTGELFF.